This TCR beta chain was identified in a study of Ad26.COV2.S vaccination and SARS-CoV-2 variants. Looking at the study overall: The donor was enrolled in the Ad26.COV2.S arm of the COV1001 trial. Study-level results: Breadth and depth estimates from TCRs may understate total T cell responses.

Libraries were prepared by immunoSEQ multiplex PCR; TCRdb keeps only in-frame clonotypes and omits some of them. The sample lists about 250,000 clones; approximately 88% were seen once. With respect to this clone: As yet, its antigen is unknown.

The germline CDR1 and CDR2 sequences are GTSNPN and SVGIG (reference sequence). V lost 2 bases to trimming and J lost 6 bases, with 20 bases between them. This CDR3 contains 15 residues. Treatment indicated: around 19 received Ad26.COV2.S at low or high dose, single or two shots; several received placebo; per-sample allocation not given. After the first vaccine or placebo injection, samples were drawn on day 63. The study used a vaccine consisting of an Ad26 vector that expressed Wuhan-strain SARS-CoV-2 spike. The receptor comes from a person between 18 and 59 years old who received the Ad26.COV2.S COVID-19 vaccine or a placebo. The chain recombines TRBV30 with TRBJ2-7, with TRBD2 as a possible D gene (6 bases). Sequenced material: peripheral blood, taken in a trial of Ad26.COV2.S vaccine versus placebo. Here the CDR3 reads CAWSPSVGLVGEQYV. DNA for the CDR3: TGTGCCTGGAGTCCGTCTGTGGGACTGGTTGGCGAGCAGTACGTC.